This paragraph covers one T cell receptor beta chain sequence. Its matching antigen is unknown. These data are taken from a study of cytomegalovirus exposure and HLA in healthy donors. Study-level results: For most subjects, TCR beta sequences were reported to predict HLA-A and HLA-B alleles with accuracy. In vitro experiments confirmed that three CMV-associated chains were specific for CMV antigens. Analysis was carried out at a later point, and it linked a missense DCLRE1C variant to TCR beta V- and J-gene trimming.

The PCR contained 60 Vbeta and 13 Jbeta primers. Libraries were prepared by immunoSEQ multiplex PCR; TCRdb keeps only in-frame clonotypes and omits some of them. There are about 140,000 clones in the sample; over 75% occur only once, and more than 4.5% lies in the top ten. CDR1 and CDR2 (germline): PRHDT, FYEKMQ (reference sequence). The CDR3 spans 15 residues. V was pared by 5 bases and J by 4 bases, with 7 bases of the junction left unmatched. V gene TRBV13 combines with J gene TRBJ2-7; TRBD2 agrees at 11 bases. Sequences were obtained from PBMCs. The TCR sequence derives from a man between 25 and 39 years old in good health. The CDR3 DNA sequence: TGTGCCAGCAGCGAAGGGACTAGCGGTTCTTACGAGCAGTACTTC. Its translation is CASSEGTSGSYEQYF.